This T cell receptor (beta chain) stems from a study of cytomegalovirus exposure and HLA in healthy donors. The repertoire was sequenced with immunoSEQ multiplex PCR; TCRdb's copy has only in-frame clones and lacks some. This sample has under 400,000 clones, with 88% found just once. CDR3 length: 16 amino acids. V lost 2 bases, J lost 5 bases, and 8 bases stayed unmatched. The germline CDR1 and CDR2 sequences are SGHDT and YYEEEE. Study-level findings and limits: Subsequent analysis showed first-cohort TCR clusters tending to co-occur in some 120 validation repertoires. In vitro experiments confirmed that three CMV-associated chains were specific for CMV antigens. There were some public TCRs occurring in many donors, but most TCR sequences were rare.

As regards this clone: The antigen is unknown.

This chain connects TRBV5-6 to TRBJ2-7; 12 bases map to TRBD2. The TCR comes from a man aged 30 to 45 in good health and CMV-seronegative. Sequencing used PBMCs. In DNA, the CDR3 is TGTGCCAGCAGCTTCACTCCTAGCGGGGGGGCCAACGAGCAGTACTTC. Translating it yields CASSFTPSGGANEQYF.